Each of the 22 T cell receptor beta chains below was sequenced from the same sample in a study of shared clonotypes between healthy human individuals (TCRdb year 2020). The library was generated by the immunoSEQ multiplex PCR assay. TCRdb's version of the immuneACCESS table is confined to in-frame rearrangements and falls short of the full clone set. An unresolved V gene accounts for under half of the shortfall where checked; the remainder is of unknown origin. Within this sample are about 800,000 clones, with about 96% of them counted one time only. Less than 0.25% of the sample comes from the top ten. CD8 naive samples were CD45RO-negative cells positively selected for CCR7, giving a CD45RA+CCR7+ population that excluded TemRA cells. The sample was naive CD8+ T cells sorted from blood. What the cell subset or site label conveys for this sample: CD45RA+CCR7+. These receptor sequences come from a young man in good health.

The chain has TRBV7-3 and TRBJ2-3; perhaps TRBD2 as D (5 bases). The germline gives CDR1 SGHTA, CDR2 FQGTGA. V was shortened by 4 bases and J by 3 bases, with 8 bases between the two germline ends. This CDR3 is built from 13 residues. The CDR3 nucleotides are TGTGCCAGCAGCTCGAGACTAACAGATACGCAGTATTTT. Its translation is CASSSRLTDTQYF.

V is TRBV7-9 and J is TRBJ2-3; unclear D gene. Per germline, CDR1 SEHNR and CDR2 FQNEAQ (reference sequence). The CDR3 length is 15 residues. Between the trimmed V and J ends, which lost 3 bases and 2 bases, there was a span of 12 bases. The chain's CDR3 is CASSFGVGVTDTQYF. CDR3 sequence (DNA): TGTGCCAGCAGCTTTGGGGTTGGGGTCACAGATACGCAGTATTTT.

This sequence joins TRBV28 and TRBJ1-5; D gene uncertain. Per the germline V gene, CDR1 is MDHEN and CDR2 is SYDVKM. V lost 3 bases to trimming and J lost 0 bases, with 6 bases between them. This CDR3 has 14 amino acids. The CDR3 region is CASSLVDSNQPQHF. CDR3 bases: TGTGCCAGCAGTTTGGTAGATAGCAATCAGCCCCAGCATTTT.

The genes are TRBV30 and TRBJ2-1; the match to TRBD2 covers 10 bases. The CDR3 totals 12 residues. Germline V CDR1 and CDR2: GTSNPN, SVGIG (reference sequence). Trimming cost V 6 bases and J 9 bases; bases outside gene matches: 5. CDR3 region: CACSGTSVEQFF. The CDR3 DNA is TGTGCCTGCTCCGGGACTAGCGTTGAGCAGTTCTTC.

V and J are TRBV27 and TRBJ2-1, with 11 bases aligning to TRBD2. Germline V gene sequence: CDR1 MNHEY, CDR2 SMNVEV (reference sequence). CDR3 length equals 17 residues. V gave up 5 bases and J gave up 5 bases; unmatched junction bases: 11. The CDR3 DNA follows: TGTGCCAGCAGTCCACTAGCGGGAGCGGGATTGGACAATGAGCAGTTCTTC. Translated: CASSPLAGAGLDNEQFF.

The genes are TRBV9 and TRBJ2-3; 9 bases are a match to TRBD2. The CDR3 totals 16 residues. Trimming cost V 0 bases and J 6 bases; bases outside gene matches: 8. CDR1 SGDLS and CDR2 YYNGEE come from the germline V gene. For the CDR3, the DNA is TGTGCCAGCAGCGTAGAGCTTAGCGGGAGTAGTGATACGCAGTATTTT. This codes for CASSVELSGSSDTQYF. Full variable domain (remainder filled in from reference TRBV9 and TRBJ2-3): DSGVTQTPKHLITATGQRVTLRCSPRSGDLSVYWYQQSLDQGLQFLIQYYNGEERAKGNILERFSAQQFPDLHSELNLSSLELGDSALYFCASSVELSGSSDTQYFGPGTRLTVL.

The rearrangement links TRBV2 to TRBJ2-1; D remains unclear. Trimming took off 7 bases at V and 1 base at J, with 14 bases between the two ends. Per germline, CDR1 SNHLY and CDR2 FYNNEI. CDR3 length equals 15 residues. In DNA form, the CDR3 reads TGTGCCAGCAACTCCGGGCCCGAGTCCTACAATGAGCAGTTCTTC. This encodes CASNSGPESYNEQFF.

The chain carries TRBV27 and TRBJ1-2; 9 bases map to TRBD1. The CDR3 totals 16 residues. V lost 2 bases and J lost 6; bases outside the gene matches: 10. Per germline, CDR1 MNHEY and CDR2 SMNVEV (reference sequence). Written as DNA, the CDR3 is TGTGCCAGCAGTTTAGGGCAAACGGGACAGGGTAATGGCTACACCTTC. It encodes CASSLGQTGQGNGYTF.

In this sample, this clone turned up once. V and J are TRBV6-5 and TRBJ1-4; D is ambiguous. V dropped 2 bases and J dropped 8 bases, with 15 bases sitting between them. The CDR3 covers 15 residues. Germline V gene lookup returns CDR1 MNHEY and CDR2 SVGAGI. CDR3 region: CASSYQAGLGEKLFF. Written as DNA, the CDR3 is TGTGCCAGCAGTTACCAAGCGGGATTGGGGGAAAAACTGTTTTTT.

The V and J genes are TRBV7-9 and TRBJ2-1, with 12 nucleotides matching TRBD1. Germline CDR1 SEHNR, CDR2 FQNEAQ (reference sequence). With V trimmed by 0 bases and J by 9 bases, 6 bases remained unmatched. CDR3 length equals 16 residues. The CDR3 sequence: CASSLAQGQGAGEQFF. The CDR3 DNA is TGTGCCAGCAGCTTAGCGCAGGGACAGGGGGCAGGTGAGCAGTTCTTC.

The chain recombines TRBV7-9 with TRBJ2-7; a weak D match, TRBD1 (5 bases). This CDR3 spans 15 amino acids. CDR1 SEHNR and CDR2 FQNEAQ come from the germline V gene (reference sequence). V was cut by 4 bases and J by 2 bases, with 15 bases left in between. This CDR3 reads CASSSSQGFTYEQYF. DNA for the CDR3: TGTGCCAGCAGCTCTTCTCAGGGATTCACCTACGAGCAGTACTTC.

This chain connects TRBV5-1 to TRBJ1-2; 7 nucleotides agree with TRBD1. The trim removed 0 bases at V and 8 bases at J, leaving 7 bases unmatched. This CDR3 comprises 14 residues. Germline assignment: CDR1 SGHRS and CDR2 YFSETQ. The CDR3 DNA is TGCGCCAGCAGCTTGGAGAAGGGGGCTGACGGCTACACCTTC. Translation gives CASSLEKGADGYTF.

V usage is TRBV4-1 and J usage is TRBJ2-3; the match to TRBD1 covers 7 bases. Germline V gives CDR1 MGHRA, CDR2 YSYEKL. The CDR3 contains 15 residues. Trimming took 3 bases from V and 3 from J; bases not matched to a gene: 6. The CDR3 nucleotides read TGCGCCAGCAGCCAGGGACAGAAATTTACAGATACGCAGTATTTT. It encodes CASSQGQKFTDTQYF.

J is TRBJ2-3 and V is TRBV28; 9 nucleotides align to TRBD1. V was pared by 6 bases and J by 2 bases, with 6 bases of the junction left unmatched. Germline V gene lookup returns CDR1 MDHEN and CDR2 SYDVKM. This CDR3 is built from 15 residues. This chain's CDR3 is CASRTGGNPTDTQYF. As DNA, the CDR3 is TGTGCCAGCAGGACAGGGGGAAACCCCACAGATACGCAGTATTTT.

The rearrangement joins TRBV7-8 to TRBJ2-1; no definite D call. V was clipped by 5 bases and J by 6 bases, with 14 bases between them. The germline CDR1 and CDR2 sequences are SGHVS and FQNEAQ. The CDR3 has 14 amino acids. The chain's CDR3 is CASSPHDSPNEQFF. CDR3 DNA sequence: TGTGCCAGCAGCCCTCATGATAGCCCCAATGAGCAGTTCTTC.

The CDR3 DNA reads as TGCGCCAGCAGCCAAGCCTTAGCGGGAGAGTACGAGCAGTACTTC. Translation gives CASSQALAGEYEQYF. This chain joins TRBV4-1 and TRBJ2-7, with TRBD2 matching 9 bases. Unmatched junction bases numbered 5, after V lost 1 base and J lost 4 bases. Germline values: CDR1 MGHRA, CDR2 YSYEKL. The CDR3 spans 15 residues.

The rearrangement joins TRBV28 to TRBJ2-6, with D perhaps matching TRBD2 (6 bases). This CDR3 spans 20 amino acids. Trimming shortened V by 5 bases and J by 0 bases, and 23 bases separated the two germline ends. Germline V lookup: CDR1 MDHEN, CDR2 SYDVKM. DNA of the CDR3: TGTGCCAGCAGTCCTCCCGCAGGGAGGCGACGGCACTCTGGGGCCAACGTCCTGACTTTC. It codes for CASSPPAGRRRHSGANVLTF.

V and J are TRBV27 and TRBJ1-1; perhaps TRBD1 as D (5 bases). The CDR3 runs 15 residues. Germline V gene lookup returns CDR1 MNHEY and CDR2 SMNVEV (reference sequence). Trimming removed 2 bases from V and 4 bases from J, with 14 bases in between. CDR3 amino acids: CASSLQGDSPTEAFF. The DNA of the CDR3 is TGTGCCAGCAGTTTACAGGGAGATTCGCCCACTGAAGCTTTCTTT.

The V and J genes are TRBV27 and TRBJ1-2; no firm D call. Deletions cut 10 bases from V and 2 bases from J, with 11 bases between. The CDR3 runs 12 residues. Germline V gene lookup returns CDR1 MNHEY and CDR2 SMNVEV (reference sequence). The CDR3 bases are TGTGCCACACTGAGTCCCAACTATGGCTACACCTTC. Translating it yields CATLSPNYGYTF.

This chain links TRBV25-1 with TRBJ1-1, with D tentatively TRBD1 (6 bases). CDR3 length: 16 amino acids. V lost 5 bases, J lost 2 bases, and 18 bases lay in between. The V gene's germline CDR1 is MGHDK and CDR2 SYGVNS. The CDR3 spells CASSYGRGTLNTEAFF. DNA of the CDR3: TGTGCCAGCAGTTACGGTAGGGGGACACTTAACACTGAAGCTTTCTTT.

The genes are TRBV5-1 and TRBJ2-2; D is ambiguous. The V end was cut by 0 bases, the J end by 4 bases, with 7 bases between. Germline CDR1 is SGHRS and CDR2 is YFSETQ. The CDR3 covers 14 residues. CDR3 sequence reads: CASSLVSFTGELFF. The CDR3 DNA sequence: TGCGCCAGCAGCTTGGTATCTTTCACCGGGGAGCTGTTTTTT.

The chain couples TRBV5-1 to TRBJ2-3; 8 bases map to TRBD2. Germline V gives CDR1 SGHRS, CDR2 YFSETQ. The ends lost 0 bases at V and 2 bases at J; junction bases unmatched: 2. This CDR3 has 15 residues. CDR3 in amino acids: CASSLAGGTTDTQYF. The CDR3 DNA is TGCGCCAGCAGCTTGGCGGGAGGGACCACAGATACGCAGTATTTT.